Below, one T cell receptor (beta chain) is given with its context. The specificity of this receptor is unknown. It has no much larger one-base neighbor in the sample; base qualities were not kept. Libraries came from RT-PCR. TCRdb shows the sequencer as NextSeq 550. The raw public data were reprocessed by TCRdb itself: fastp quality trimming at Q25, MiXCR clonotype calling, in-frame beta chains only. Each record represents a unique CDR3 protein, reported with the most common genes and DNA among its rows. The sample data list approximately 170,000 distinct CDR3 sequences, and roughly 30% of these were observed just once. The ten top clones hold around 3% of the sample. The source of the sample is a study of patients and donors after allogeneic stem cell transplantation (dated by TCRdb to the early 2020s). The V end loses 5 bases and the J end loses 0 bases, and a stretch of 14 bases separates them. Reading the germline V gene gives CDR1 MNHEY and CDR2 SVGAGI. Counted from cysteine to phenylalanine, this CDR3 has 17 amino acids. Only the CDR3 portion is preserved as DNA: 51 bases, with reading frame beginning at the first base.

Sequencing was carried out using blood, either unsorted or a sorted T cell fraction (not recorded which). The clonotype originates from a human donor who was either an allogeneic HSCT recipient or a stem cell or donor lymphocyte infusion donor (not recorded which). It is not recorded whose cells these are; they may come from a transplant donor. The sequence is built from TRBV6-5 and TRBJ2-6; confidence is insufficient to name the D gene. The encoded CDR3 is CASSVTDLGSGANVLTF. Here is the DNA: TGTGCCAGCAGTGTGACGGATCTAGGCTCTGGGGCCAACGTCCTGACTTTC.